A single sample gave rise to the 18 T cell receptor beta chains below, sequenced in a study of blood T cell repertoires in COVID-19. Here immunoSEQ multiplex PCR was the method, and the copy in TCRdb shows in-frame clones only, minus some. The repertoire holds around 160,000 clones, with approximately 83% as singletons. The material sequenced was peripheral blood. Every receptor here comes from a woman aged 55-69 years with COVID-19, enrolled during active disease.

This clone was recorded only once. The chain has TRBV30 and TRBJ2-5, with 11 bases aligning to TRBD2. The CDR3 loop spans 17 amino acids. Germline CDR1 is GTSNPN and CDR2 is SVGIG (reference sequence). V was clipped by 3 bases and J by 7 bases; unmatched bases: 16. The CDR3 loop is CAWRHSPGLAASRTQYF. The CDR3 region has the DNA TGTGCCTGGAGGCACTCTCCGGGACTAGCGGCCTCGCGGACCCAGTACTTC.

The rearrangement joins TRBV4-2 to TRBJ2-1, with unresolved D. CDR3 length: 13 residues. Germline V lookup: CDR1 LGHNA, CDR2 YNFKEQ. Trimming removed 0 bases from V and 5 bases from J, with 5 bases in between. CDR3 sequence: CASSQETHNEQFF. CDR3 DNA: TGTGCCAGCAGCCAAGAAACTCACAATGAGCAGTTCTTC.

The sample holds a few counts of this clone. V gene TRBV7-9 combines with J gene TRBJ1-5; D is unresolved. V was shortened by 0 bases and J by 7 bases, with 7 bases between the two germline ends. There are 13 residues in the CDR3. Germline V lookup: CDR1 SEHNR, CDR2 FQNEAQ (reference sequence). CDR3 protein: CASSLAVGQPQHF. The CDR3 coding sequence is TGTGCCAGCAGCTTAGCCGTCGGGCAGCCCCAGCATTTT.

This chain uses TRBV4-1 with TRBJ1-2; a possible D gene is TRBD1 (6 bases). The CDR3 is 16 residues long. With 1 base removed from V and 4 bases from J, the gap between germline ends came to 16 bases. Germline loops: CDR1 MGHRA, CDR2 YSYEKL. CDR3 residues: CASSQVGGGAGYGYTF. As DNA, the CDR3 is TGCGCCAGCAGCCAAGTAGGCGGGGGGGCGGGCTATGGCTACACCTTC.

The chain combines TRBV15 with TRBJ1-4; 7 nucleotides line up with TRBD1. CDR3 length: 14 residues. Per the germline V gene, CDR1 is LNHNV and CDR2 is YYDKDF (reference sequence). Losses at the gene ends were 5 bases for V and 8 bases for J; bases not matched to a gene: 8. This chain's CDR3 is CATSWRQGNEKLFF. The CDR3 DNA follows: TGTGCCACCAGCTGGCGACAGGGAAACGAAAAACTGTTTTTT. Complete variable domain (other parts from reference TRBV15 and TRBJ1-4): DAMVIQNPRYQVTQFGKPVTLSCSQTLNHNVMYWYQQKSSQAPKLLFHYYDKDFNNEADTPDNFQSRRPNTSFCFLDIRSPGLGDTAMYLCATSWRQGNEKLFFGSGTQLSVL.

V and J are TRBV7-2 and TRBJ2-3; D is perhaps TRBD2 (5 bases). The germline V gene encodes CDR1 SGHTA and CDR2 FQGNSA. The CDR3 length is 16 residues. Trimming removed 5 bases at V and 3 bases at J, with 18 bases between. For the CDR3, the DNA is TGTGCCAGCAGCCCCCCCCGTCGGGGTGGAACAGATACGCAGTATTTT. It encodes CASSPPRRGGTDTQYF.

The chain uses TRBV30 and TRBJ2-1, with 8 bases identical to TRBD2. V dropped 1 base and J dropped 9; count of bases not matched to a gene: 5. From germline, CDR1 is GTSNPN and CDR2 SVGIG (reference sequence). The CDR3 is 13 residues long. The CDR3 DNA reads as TGTGCCTGGAGTGCCGGGACTAGAGGTGAGCAGTTCTTC. This gives the protein CAWSAGTRGEQFF.

This clone was picked up a small number of times. The gene calls are TRBV30 and TRBJ2-2, with 9 bases fitting TRBD2. Germline CDR1 is GTSNPN and CDR2 is SVGIG (reference sequence). CDR3 size: 14 residues. V lost 3 bases and J lost 8; bases outside the gene matches: 7. The CDR3 here is CAWRPSGEGGELFF. The CDR3 nucleotides are TGTGCCTGGAGACCTAGCGGGGAAGGAGGGGAGCTGTTTTTT. Full variable domain (rest looked up from reference TRBV30 and TRBJ2-2): SQTIHQWPATLVQPVGSPLSLECTVEGTSNPNLYWYRQAAGRGLQLLFYSVGIGQISSEVPQNLSASRPQDRQFILSSKKLLLSDSGFYLCAWRPSGEGGELFFGEGSRLTVL.

The chain employs TRBV28 and TRBJ2-5; D is perhaps TRBD2 (6 bases). CDR3 length equals 14 residues. Germline V CDR1 and CDR2: MDHEN, SYDVKM. Between the trimmed V and J ends, which lost 8 bases and 2 bases, there was a span of 15 bases. Here the CDR3 reads CASVSPGLQETQYF. The CDR3 region has the DNA TGTGCCAGCGTATCCCCGGGACTGCAAGAGACCCAGTACTTC.

This chain links TRBV7-9 with TRBJ1-2; no clear D. V lost 0 bases to trimming and J lost 8 bases, with 10 bases between them. Germline CDR1 SEHNR, CDR2 FQNEAQ (reference sequence). The CDR3 runs to 13 residues. The CDR3 loop reads CASSLAGSDGYTF. The CDR3 coding sequence is TGTGCCAGCAGCTTAGCGGGCTCCGACGGCTACACCTTC.

The V gene is TRBV3-1 (or the pseudogene TRBV3-2), the J gene TRBJ2-3; 11 bases are a match to TRBD2. The ends lost 6 bases at V and 6 bases at J; junction bases unmatched: 8. This CDR3 contains 15 residues. From germline, CDR1 is LGHDT and CDR2 YNNKEL (reference sequence). CDR3: CASSSLAGAGDTQYF. The CDR3 region has the DNA TGTGCCAGCAGTTCACTAGCGGGGGCTGGGGATACGCAGTATTTT.

The chain has TRBV5-4 and TRBJ2-5, with D perhaps matching TRBD2 (5 bases). Between the trimmed V and J ends, which lost 0 bases and 1 base, there was a span of 7 bases. Germline values: CDR1 SGHNT, CDR2 YYREEE (reference sequence). The CDR3 runs 14 residues. The CDR3 sequence: CASSLESGQETQYF. For the CDR3, the DNA is TGTGCCAGCAGCTTGGAGAGCGGCCAAGAGACCCAGTACTTC.

This clone came up a few times. The rearrangement joins TRBV9 to TRBJ1-1; D call uncertain. V was trimmed by 0 bases and J by 4 bases, leaving 10 bases between them. CDR1 and CDR2 (germline): SGDLS, YYNGEE. There are 14 residues in the CDR3. CDR3 region: CASSVVAGSTEAFF. The CDR3, as DNA: TGTGCCAGCAGCGTAGTAGCGGGGAGCACTGAAGCTTTCTTT.

CDR3 nucleotide sequence: TGTGCCAGCAGCGGGGGTCTAGCGGAACCCTCTGGGGCCAACGTCCTGACTTTC. Translating gives CASSGGLAEPSGANVLTF. This chain links TRBV7-8 with TRBJ2-6, with TRBD2 matching over 7 bases. This CDR3 has 18 residues. J was trimmed by 0 bases and V by 5 bases; bases with no gene match: 10. CDR1 SGHVS and CDR2 FQNEAQ come from the germline V gene.

The chain is built from TRBV7-2 and TRBJ2-7, with D possibly being TRBD2 (7 bases). The CDR3 totals 15 residues. The V end lost 1 base, the J end lost 5 bases, and 15 bases lay between the germline ends. From germline, CDR1 is SGHTA and CDR2 FQGNSA. As DNA, the CDR3 is TGTGCCAGCAGCTTAGGGGGGGGGCTGAGCGACGAGCAGTACTTC. Protein: CASSLGGGLSDEQYF.

This sequence joins TRBV12-3 or TRBV12-4 and TRBJ1-2; 7 bases agree with TRBD1. Losses at the gene ends were 6 bases for V and 4 bases for J; bases not matched to a gene: 5. The CDR3 loop spans 13 amino acids. CDR3 bases: TGTGCCAGCAGACCACAGGGGTCCTATGGCTACACCTTC. Its protein is CASRPQGSYGYTF.

This chain joins TRBV12-3 or TRBV12-4 and TRBJ1-1; possible D gene TRBD1, 5 bases. V lost 6 bases to trimming and J lost 11 bases, with 16 bases between them. The CDR3 loop spans 12 amino acids. For the CDR3, the DNA is TGTGCCAGCAGCCTCGCCAGGGAGGCGGCTTTCTTT. As protein: CASSLAREAAFF.

The chain combines TRBV29-1 with TRBJ1-2; 8 nucleotides align to TRBD1. This CDR3 contains 12 residues. Unmatched junction bases numbered 8, after V lost 7 bases and J lost 7 bases. Germline lookup yields CDR1 SQVTM and CDR2 ANQGSEA. CDR3: CSDRQGASGYTF. CDR3 coding DNA: TGCAGCGACAGGCAGGGGGCGAGTGGCTACACCTTC.